Listed below are T cell receptor beta chains from one sample, sequenced in a study of tumor and adjacent non-tumor tissue in lung cancer. From the multiplex PCR reads, TCRdb called clonotypes with MiXCR, one entry per CDR3 protein. The data show over 110,000 distinct CDR3 sequences, 66% seen once. Sequencing used lung tumor tissue. These receptors were obtained from a man between 60 and 75 years old with small cell lung cancer. Each CDR3 is given with its conserved first and last residue.

V gene: TRBV6-1
J gene: TRBJ2-3
CDR3 protein: CASSTPQGAYDKDTQYF

V gene: TRBV11-2
J gene: TRBJ2-3
CDR3 protein: CTSRPQGTDTQYF

V gene: TRBV11-1
J gene: TRBJ2-7
CDR3 protein: CTSMGSYDQYF

V gene: TRBV2
J gene: TRBJ2-3
CDR3 protein: CASSELDTRTDTQYF

V gene: TRBV6-1
J gene: TRBJ2-7
CDR3 protein: CASTLYSYEQYF

V gene: TRBV6-1
J gene: TRBJ2-1
CDR3 protein: CANSGQSYNEQFF

V gene: TRBV29-1
J gene: TRBJ2-1
CDR3 protein: CSVELAEISSSYNEQFF

V gene: TRBV29-1
J gene: TRBJ1-2
CDR3 protein: CSDAGGDYVYTF

V gene: TRBV7-9
J gene: TRBJ2-2
CDR3 protein: CASSPTPRTGELFF

V gene: TRBV10-2
J gene: TRBJ1-6
CDR3 protein: CASSLLTPGTGNDSSLHF

V gene: TRBV11-2
J gene: TRBJ1-1
CDR3 protein: CASSWTVPWNPEAFF

V gene: TRBV11-3
J gene: TRBJ2-3
CDR3 protein: CARGLDQTDTQYF

V gene: TRBV5-4
J gene: TRBJ2-4
CDR3 protein: CASSLSGRGNIQYF

V gene: TRBV20-1
J gene: TRBJ2-5
CDR3 protein: CSTSGTSGRETQYF

V gene: TRBV29-1
J gene: TRBJ1-3
CDR3 protein: CSVTALSGNTIYF

V gene: TRBV5-1
J gene: TRBJ2-1
CDR3 protein: CASSLDKRESFYEQFF

V gene: TRBV4-1
J gene: TRBJ2-6
CDR3 protein: CASSQGLSSGANLLTF

V gene: TRBV11-2
J gene: TRBJ2-1
CDR3 protein: CASGGTGESDEQFF